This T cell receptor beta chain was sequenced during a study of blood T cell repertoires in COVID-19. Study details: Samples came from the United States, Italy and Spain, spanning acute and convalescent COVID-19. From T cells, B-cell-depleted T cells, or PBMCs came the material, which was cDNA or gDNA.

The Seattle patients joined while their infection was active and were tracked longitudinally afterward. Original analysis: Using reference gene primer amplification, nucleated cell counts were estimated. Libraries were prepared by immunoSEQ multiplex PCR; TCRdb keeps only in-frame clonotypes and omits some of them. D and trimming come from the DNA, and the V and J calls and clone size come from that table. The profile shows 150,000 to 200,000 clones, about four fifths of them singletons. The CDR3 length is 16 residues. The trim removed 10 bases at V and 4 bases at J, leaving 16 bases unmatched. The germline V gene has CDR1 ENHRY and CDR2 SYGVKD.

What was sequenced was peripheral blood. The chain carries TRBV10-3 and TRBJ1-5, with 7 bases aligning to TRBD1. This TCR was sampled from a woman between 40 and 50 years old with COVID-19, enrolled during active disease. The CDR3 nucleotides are TGTGCCACCCGGACAGGATTAGATACTGGAAATCAGCCCCAGCATTTT. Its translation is CATRTGLDTGNQPQHF.